This is a list of T cell receptor beta chains from one sample in a study of blood T cell repertoires in COVID-19. Clones were read by immunoSEQ multiplex PCR, and TCRdb kept only the in-frame ones, dropping some. The table records 280,000 or so clones, 85% of them present only once. The material sequenced was PBMCs or T cells enriched from blood (not recorded which). All receptors derive from a woman aged 45-65 years who had recovered from COVID-19. Each CDR3 is given with its conserved first and last residue. A D gene is named only where the DNA matches it firmly. Size is stated for part of the rows, as once, few or many counts, or as a class when the clone is expanded.

. TRBJ1-3 TRBV18 . TGTGCCAGCTCACCTTTGATCCGGGGAGCGAGAAACACCATATATTTT CASSPLIRGARNTIYF
. TRBJ2-3 TRBV4-2 TRBD2 TGTGCCAGCAGCCAAGACCCAGGTAGCGGGGGGATAAATACGCAGTATTTT CASSQDPGSGGINTQYF
. TRBJ1-2 TRBV30 TRBD1 TGTGCCTGGAGTCCTACCGGGACAGCCTATGGCTACACCTTC CAWSPTGTAYGYTF
. TRBJ2-2 TRBV25-1 TRBD1 TGTGCCAGCAGTGAATTAGGGGGCGCGTTTAACACCGGGGAGCTGTTTTTT CASSELGGAFNTGELFF
once TRBJ2-7 TRBV6-2/TRBV6-3 . TGTGCCAGCAGTTGGGGGGGCTACCTGTGGGAGCAGTACTTC CASSWGGYLWEQYF
. TRBJ1-6 TRBV27 . TGTGCCAGCTCTCAGGATTCCTCCTATAATTCACCCCTCCACTTT CASSQDSSYNSPLHF
. TRBJ1-4 TRBV29-1 . TGCAGCGCGCAAAAACCGGGACTTAATGAAAAACTGTTTTTT CSAQKPGLNEKLFF
. TRBJ2-5 TRBV5-1 . TGCGCCAGCAGCTCCGGGTCCACTCAAGAGACCCAGTACTTC CASSSGSTQETQYF
. TRBJ1-2 TRBV10-2 . TGCGCCAGCAGTGACTCGGACCGTGGGGGCCAATATGGCTACACCTTC CASSDSDRGGQYGYTF
. TRBJ1-2 TRBV6-5 . TGTGCCAGCAGAACGATACAGGGTCGGGGCTACACCTTC CASRTIQGRGYTF
few TRBJ1-3 TRBV3-1/TRBV3-2 . TGTGCCAGCAGCCATCTCTACTCTGGAAACACCATATATTTT CASSHLYSGNTIYF
few TRBJ1-2 TRBV28 TRBD1 TGTGCCAGCAGGACAGGGCGTACGTATGGCTACACCTTC CASRTGRTYGYTF
. TRBJ1-4 TRBV19 . TGTGCCAGTAGTGCCCCCCGGCGGGCAACTAATGAAAAACTGTTTTTT CASSAPRRATNEKLFF
. TRBJ2-5 TRBV7-3 TRBD1 TGTGCCAGCAGCAGAACAGGGGGCTTGGAGACCCAGTACTTC CASSRTGGLETQYF
. TRBJ2-3 TRBV2 . TGTGCCAGCAGTGTTCAAGCGGCGGTTAGCACAGATACGCAGTATTTT CASSVQAAVSTDTQYF
. TRBJ2-7 TRBV11-2 . TGTGCCAGCAGCTTAGATAGAGGCGGTCCGGGGGAGCAGTACTTC CASSLDRGGPGEQYF
. TRBJ1-1 TRBV7-6 . TGTGCCAGCAGCTTAGTCGAGTCTGAAGCTTTCTTT CASSLVESEAFF
few TRBJ2-2 TRBV3-1/TRBV3-2 . TGTGCCAGCAGCCCGGGGACTACCGGGGAGCTGTTTTTT CASSPGTTGELFF
. TRBJ2-3 TRBV11-2 . TGTGCCAGCAGCTCAAAAGGGGTTAGCACAGATACGCAGTATTTT CASSSKGVSTDTQYF
. TRBJ1-6 TRBV5-1 . TGCGCCAGCAGCTTGACATACAGTGAAAATTCACCCCTCCACTTT CASSLTYSENSPLHF
. TRBJ1-1 TRBV15 . TGTGCCACCAGCAGAGATATGACAGTCACTGAAGCTTTCTTT CATSRDMTVTEAFF
. TRBJ1-3 TRBV19 . TGTGCCAGTAGCCAGGGGTCAGGCACCATATATTTT CASSQGSGTIYF
. TRBJ1-5 TRBV19 . TGTGCCAGTACAATAAGGGGTAGCAATCAGCCCCAGCATTTT CASTIRGSNQPQHF
. TRBJ1-2 TRBV3-1/TRBV3-2 TRBD1 TGTGCCAGCAGCCTAATCGACCGGGACAGGGACGGCTACACCTTC CASSLIDRDRDGYTF
. TRBJ1-1 TRBV29-1 . TGCAGCGTTCCGTACAGGGATAACACTGAAGCTTTCTTT CSVPYRDNTEAFF
. TRBJ2-7 TRBV2 . TGTGCCAGCAGTGGTAACCCGCGGTACGAGCAGTACTTC CASSGNPRYEQYF
. TRBJ2-7 TRBV7-2 TRBD2 TGTGCCAGCAGCTTAGCGCATAGCGGGAGCTCCTACGAGCAGTACTTC CASSLAHSGSSYEQYF
. TRBJ2-3 TRBV20-1 . TGCAGTGCTAGTCGGAGACAGGGCACAGATACGCAGTATTTT CSASRRQGTDTQYF
. TRBJ2-3 TRBV14 TRBD2 TGTGCCAGCAGCCAAGATTCTAGCGGGTTAATGGATACGCAGTATTTT CASSQDSSGLMDTQYF
. TRBJ2-3 TRBV5-6 TRBD2 TGTGCCAGCAGCCCGGGACTAGCGGGTCCGGTAGATACGCAGTATTTT CASSPGLAGPVDTQYF
. TRBJ1-5 TRBV6-2/TRBV6-3 . TGTGCCAGCAGTTCCACAGGAGGGAATAATCAGCCCCAGCATTTT CASSSTGGNNQPQHF
. TRBJ2-1 TRBV5-6 . TGTGCCAGCAGCTTGTTGCGGGAACTCCTCAATGAGCAGTTCTTC CASSLLRELLNEQFF
. TRBJ2-5 TRBV2 TRBD2 TGTGCCAGCAGCGTTAATAGCGGGACGGAAGAGACCCAGTACTTC CASSVNSGTEETQYF
. TRBJ1-1 TRBV24-1 TRBD1 TGTGCCACCCCACCTCCTCGGACAGGGGGATTTCTTATGAACACTGAAGCTTTCTTT CATPPPRTGGFLMNTEAFF
. TRBJ1-1 TRBV2 TRBD1 TGTGCCAGCAGGGACACAGGGGGGACTGAAGCTTTCTTT CASRDTGGTEAFF